The 5 T cell receptor beta chains reported below all come from one sample, sequenced in a study of regulatory T cells in long-lasting Graves disease (dated by TCRdb to the early 2020s). This specimen's time point label, per the study, means: newly diagnosed GD, antithyroid drugs for less than 3 months. RNA was extracted from PBMCs in TRIzol for both TCR sequencing and RNA sequencing. Preparation of the library involved multiplex PCR. The reads were generated on an Illumina HiSeq 4000. CDR3 regions were amplified by Arm-PCR with iRepertoire HTBI primers to construct TCR beta libraries. Using fastp trimming at Q25 and MiXCR clonotype assembly, TCRdb reanalyzed the public sequencing data and kept in-frame beta chains. When rows share a CDR3 protein, they turn into one entry using the most common DNA and genes. Within this sample are roughly 220,000 distinct CDR3 sequences, with 18% of them counted one time only. More than 20% of the sample goes to the ten largest clones.

The specimen comprised peripheral blood mononuclear cells (PBMCs), sampled at new diagnosis, from a patient treated with antithyroid drugs. The source is a female donor with Graves disease.

This clonotype appeared a few times. J is TRBJ1-6 and V is TRBV20-1; D is possibly TRBD1 (6 bases). The CDR3 has 15 amino acids. Per the germline V gene, CDR1 is DFQATT and CDR2 is SNEGSKA (reference sequence). Trimming took off 6 bases at V and 0 bases at J, with 12 bases between the two ends. CDR3 DNA: TGCAGTGCCTCGGACAGTGCCTCCTATAATTCACCCCTCCACTTT. It is translated as CSASDSASYNSPLHF.

Many counts were recorded for this clonotype. The CDR3 region has the DNA TGTGCCTGGAGCCCCCCAGGGAACAACTACGAGCAGTACTTC. This codes for CAWSPPGNNYEQYF. V is TRBV30 and J is TRBJ2-7, with TRBD1 as a possible D gene (5 bases). Germline V gene data show CDR1 as GTSNPN and CDR2 as SVGIG (reference sequence). The CDR3 is made up of 14 amino acids. The V gene lost 3 bases and the J gene lost 3 bases, with 15 bases spanning the gap.

At least ten counts were recorded for this clonotype. The rearrangement links TRBV20-1 to TRBJ1-1, with D perhaps matching TRBD1 (6 bases). Germline CDR1 DFQATT, CDR2 SNEGSKA (reference sequence). V lost 3 bases and J 4 bases, leaving 21 bases between the germline ends. This CDR3 comprises 16 residues. The CDR3 DNA sequence: TGCAGTGCTAGTGAAGGGGGGGGGAGGTCGAGCACTGAAGCTTTCTTT. Amino acid sequence: CSASEGGGRSSTEAFF.

This clonotype was observed a few times. V gene TRBV20-1 combines with J gene TRBJ2-7; 9 bases map to TRBD2. Germline V gives CDR1 DFQATT, CDR2 SNEGSKA (reference sequence). V was pared by 0 bases and J by 4 bases, with 7 bases of the junction left unmatched. The CDR3 runs to 15 residues. The CDR3 loop is CSARDPSGTGYEQYF. The CDR3 DNA reads as TGCAGTGCTAGAGATCCTAGCGGGACGGGGTACGAGCAGTACTTC.

This clonotype was counted between two and nine times. A much larger clone differs by one base, so this may be a read error. The V call is TRBV7-8, the J call TRBJ2-3; D is perhaps TRBD1 (5 bases). Trimming left V 4 bases short and J 0 bases short, with 11 bases between. There are 15 residues in the CDR3. CDR1 and CDR2 (germline): SGHVS, FQNEAQ. The CDR3 DNA reads TGTGCCAGCAGCTCAGGGCGGTATAGCACAGATACGCAGTATTTT. Translation gives CASSSGRYSTDTQYF.